A single sample is the source of the 12 T cell receptor beta chains below, sequenced in a study of beta chain features in type 1 diabetes. Isolated RNA was reverse transcribed in full, so expressed TCRB transcripts were sequenced. Assay used: immunoSEQ multiplex PCR; TCRdb lists only in-frame clones, some missing. The table has a few hundred thousand clones, roughly 13% seen once; the top ten hold roughly 0.015%. Overall study results and limits: People with Type 1 diabetes carried modestly yet significantly shorter TCRB CDR3s in all four CD4+ subsets.

The antigens these receptors bind are not known. The specimen sequenced was naive CD4+ T cells from blood. The receptors stem from a woman younger than 35 with type 1 diabetes.

This clone was detected only a few times. J is TRBJ2-1 and V is TRBV7-9; 7 positions agree with TRBD2. Germline loops: CDR1 SEHNR, CDR2 FQNEAQ (reference sequence). CDR3 length: 17 amino acids. Losses at the gene ends were 5 bases for V and 4 bases for J; bases not matched to a gene: 14. The CDR3 nucleotides are TGTGCCAGCAGCCCTCGGGGCGGCGGGAGTGTGTACAATGAGCAGTTCTTC. It translates to CASSPRGGGSVYNEQFF.

This clone was found a few times. The gene calls are TRBV4-3 and TRBJ1-2, with a weak D call TRBD1 (5 bases). This CDR3 is built from 16 residues. Germline V CDR1 and CDR2: LGHNA, YSLEER. The V and J ends lost 0 bases and 4 bases respectively, with 15 bases between them. CDR3 DNA: TGCGCCAGCAGCCAAGAGGCGGGACCGAGACGCTATGGCTACACCTTC. Protein: CASSQEAGPRRYGYTF.

The chain carries TRBV30 and TRBJ1-4; D is undetermined. The CDR3 contains 13 residues. Germline V gene lookup returns CDR1 GTSNPN and CDR2 SVGIG (reference sequence). V lost 5 bases and J 2 bases, leaving 9 bases between the germline ends. CDR3 sequence: CAWLTGTNEKLFF. In DNA, the CDR3 is TGTGCCTGGTTGACGGGTACTAATGAAAAACTGTTTTTT.

This chain uses TRBV19 with TRBJ2-2; possibly TRBD2 for D (5 bases). Deletions cut 2 bases from V and 5 bases from J, with 9 bases between. CDR1 and CDR2 (germline): LNHDA, SQIVND (reference sequence). The CDR3 contains 14 residues. The CDR3: CASSISTRTGELFF. The CDR3 DNA reads TGTGCCAGTAGTATAAGTACTAGAACCGGGGAGCTGTTTTTT.

This chain links TRBV28 with TRBJ1-5, with D possibly matching TRBD1 (6 bases). Trimming took 2 bases from V and 2 from J, leaving 16 bases between them. This CDR3 is built from 17 residues. Germline V CDR1 and CDR2: MDHEN, SYDVKM. CDR3 in DNA: TGTGCCAGCAGTTTAAGTGGGGGCCTAGGAGGCAATCAGCCCCAGCATTTT. Translation: CASSLSGGLGGNQPQHF.

The rearrangement joins TRBV5-1 to TRBJ2-2; weak D call: TRBD2 (5 bases). CDR3 length: 16 amino acids. The ends were cut back, 0 bases at V and 0 bases at J, with 9 bases in the middle. CDR1 SGHRS and CDR2 YFSETQ come from the germline V gene. In DNA form, the CDR3 reads TGCGCCAGCAGCTTGGCCCCGCGGGCGAACACCGGGGAGCTGTTTTTT. Its protein product is CASSLAPRANTGELFF.

This clone was seen only a few times. The chain is built from TRBV5-1 and TRBJ1-2, with no clear D. The V end lost 2 bases, the J end lost 8 bases, and 10 bases lay between the germline ends. CDR1 is SGHRS, CDR2 YFSETQ, per germline. The CDR3 is made up of 12 amino acids. CDR3 sequence: CASSLTGEGYTF. The CDR3 DNA reads TGCGCCAGCAGCTTAACGGGAGAGGGCTACACCTTC.

V and J are TRBV29-1 and TRBJ1-1; no clear D gene. This CDR3 contains 11 residues. The germline V and J ends were trimmed by 3 bases and 7 bases, with 9 bases remaining between them. The germline gives CDR1 SQVTM, CDR2 ANQGSEA. CDR3 in DNA: TGCAGCGTTGACCGGGATGATGAAGCTTTCTTT. Its translation is CSVDRDDEAFF.

The chain is built from TRBV7-2 and TRBJ2-5; 13 bases match TRBD2. CDR3 size: 19 residues. Germline V gene sequence: CDR1 SGHTA, CDR2 FQGNSA. Unmatched junction bases numbered 17, after V lost 5 bases and J lost 5 bases. Written as DNA, the CDR3 is TGTGCCAGCAGCCGTGCGATTGGCCGGACTAGCGGGAGTGGGGAGACCCAGTACTTC. The encoded protein is CASSRAIGRTSGSGETQYF.

This clone has only a few counts. This rearrangement joins TRBV6-1 to TRBJ1-5; no clear D. Trimming cost V 3 bases and J 4 bases, with 7 bases left between them. Germline CDR1 MNHNS, CDR2 SASEGT. The CDR3 has 13 residues. The CDR3 coding sequence is TGTGCCAGCAGTGATCAGTTGAATCAGCCCCAGCATTTT. It translates to CASSDQLNQPQHF.

This clone turned up a few times. V is TRBV5-1 and J is TRBJ2-7, with D possibly matching TRBD2 (5 bases). This CDR3 comprises 13 residues. Trimming cost V 4 bases and J 3 bases, with 11 bases left between them. Germline-derived CDR1 and CDR2 are SGHRS and YFSETQ. The CDR3 DNA reads TGCGCCAGCAGCATGAGCGGCTACTACGAGCAGTACTTC. This codes for CASSMSGYYEQYF.

This clone was detected a few times. The chain combines TRBV19 with TRBJ2-4; tentative D call: TRBD2 (6 bases). Germline values: CDR1 LNHDA, CDR2 SQIVND (reference sequence). The CDR3 consists of 16 residues. With 4 bases removed from V and 1 base from J, the gap between germline ends came to 14 bases. CDR3 in amino acids: CASSRAGLSAKNIQYF. DNA of the CDR3: TGTGCCAGTAGTAGGGCGGGGCTGTCGGCCAAAAACATTCAGTACTTC.